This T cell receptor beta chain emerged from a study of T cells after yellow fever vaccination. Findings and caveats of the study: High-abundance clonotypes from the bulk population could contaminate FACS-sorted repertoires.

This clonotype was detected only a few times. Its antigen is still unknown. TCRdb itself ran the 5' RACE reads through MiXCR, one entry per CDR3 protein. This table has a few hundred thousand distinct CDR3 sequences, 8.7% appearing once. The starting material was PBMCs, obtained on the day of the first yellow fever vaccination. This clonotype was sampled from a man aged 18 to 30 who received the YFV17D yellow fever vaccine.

The CDR3 nucleotides are TGTGCCAGCAGCCGGACCGGCCCCTATGGCTACACCTTC. Translation: CASSRTGPYGYTF. The chain uses TRBV5-6 and TRBJ1-2; D call uncertain. The germline CDR1 and CDR2 sequences are SGHDT and YYEEEE. The CDR3 is 13 amino acids. V lost 4 bases and J lost 4, with 11 bases in between. The complete variable domain, with remaining parts taken from reference TRBV5-6 and TRBJ1-2, reads DAGVTQSPTHLIKTRGQQVTLRCSPKSGHDTVSWYQQALGQGPQFIFQYYEEEERQRGNFPDRFSGHQFPNYSSELNVNALLLGDSALYLCASSRTGPYGYTFGSGTRLTVV.